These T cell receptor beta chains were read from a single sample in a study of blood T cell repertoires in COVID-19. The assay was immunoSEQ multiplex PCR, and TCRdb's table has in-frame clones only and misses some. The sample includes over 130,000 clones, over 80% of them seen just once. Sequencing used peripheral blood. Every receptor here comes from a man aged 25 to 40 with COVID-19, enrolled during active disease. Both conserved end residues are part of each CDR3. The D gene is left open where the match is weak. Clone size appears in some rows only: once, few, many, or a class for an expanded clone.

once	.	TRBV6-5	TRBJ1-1	TGTGCCAGCAGTTACACGCAGGGGACCACTGAAGCTTTCTTT	CASSYTQGTTEAFF
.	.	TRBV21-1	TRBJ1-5	TGTGCCAGCAGCAAAGCGCCCAGGGTCAACTCAATCAGCAATCAGCCCCAGCATTTT	CASSKAPRVNSISNQPQHF
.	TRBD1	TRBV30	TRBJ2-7	TGTGCCTGGAGGGACACAGGGGCGTCCTACGAGCAGTACTTC	CAWRDTGASYEQYF
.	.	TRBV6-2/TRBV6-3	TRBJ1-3	TGTGCCAGCAGTCGTGGACTGAACTCTGGAAACACCATATATTTT	CASSRGLNSGNTIYF
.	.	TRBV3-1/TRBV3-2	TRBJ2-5	TGTGCCAGCAGCCGGAGCGAGATCCAAGAGACCCAGTACTTC	CASSRSEIQETQYF
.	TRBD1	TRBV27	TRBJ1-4	TGTGCCAGCAGTCCCGGGACAGGGCTTTTACTGTTTTTT	CASSPGTGLLLFF
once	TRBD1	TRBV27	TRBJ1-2	TGTGCCAGCGCCCAGGACAGGGCCAACTATGGCTACACCTTC	CASAQDRANYGYTF
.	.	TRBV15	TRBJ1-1	TGTGCCACCAGCACAGTTAACACTGAAGCTTTCTTT	CATSTVNTEAFF
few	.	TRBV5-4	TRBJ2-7	TGTGCCAGCAGCTCCCTTCTATTCTCCTACGAGCAGTACTTC	CASSSLLFSYEQYF
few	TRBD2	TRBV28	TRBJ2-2	TGTGCCAGCAGACCGGGACTATACACCGGGGAGCTGTTTTTT	CASRPGLYTGELFF
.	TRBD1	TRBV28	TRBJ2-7	TGTGCCAGCAGCCTCGGACAGGGCTACGAGCAGTACTTC	CASSLGQGYEQYF
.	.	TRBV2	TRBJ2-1	TGTGCCATACAGGGTAGTTCCTACAATGAGCAGTTCTTC	CAIQGSSYNEQFF
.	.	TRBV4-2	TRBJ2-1	TGTGCCAGCAGCCAGACCGGTACAGGGAGCTCCTACAATGAGCAGTTCTTC	CASSQTGTGSSYNEQFF
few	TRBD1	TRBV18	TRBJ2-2	TGTGCCAGCTCCTACAGGGGGGCCGATACCGGGGAGCTGTTTTTT	CASSYRGADTGELFF
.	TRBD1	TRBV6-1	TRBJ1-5	TGTGCCAGCAGTGAGAACCCCGGGACAGGGAATCAGCCCCAGCATTTT	CASSENPGTGNQPQHF
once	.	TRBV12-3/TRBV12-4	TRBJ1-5	TGTGCCAGCAGTTTGGCAGGGGATCAGCCCCAGCATTTT	CASSLAGDQPQHF
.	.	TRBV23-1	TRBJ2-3	TGCGCCAGCAGTCCTTGCTCGCGGAGCAATCGGACTCAAAGCACAGATACGCAGTATTTT	CASSPCSRSNRTQSTDTQYF
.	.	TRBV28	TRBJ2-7	TGTGCCAGCACGCCATCAGGACAATACGAGCAGTACTTC	CASTPSGQYEQYF
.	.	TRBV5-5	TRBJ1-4	TGTGCCAGCAGCTTGGCGGGGGGATGGGAAAAACTGTTTTTT	CASSLAGGWEKLFF
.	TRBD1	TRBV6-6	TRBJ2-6	TGTGCCAGCAGTACCCGACAGGGACGGGCCAACGTCCTGACTTTC	CASSTRQGRANVLTF
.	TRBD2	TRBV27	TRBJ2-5	TGTGCCAGCAGTTCCTGGACTAGCGGGATTAAAGAGACCCAGTACTTC	CASSSWTSGIKETQYF
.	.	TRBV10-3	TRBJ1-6	TGTGCCATCATGGGGGGGAATAATTCACCCCTCCACTTT	CAIMGGNNSPLHF
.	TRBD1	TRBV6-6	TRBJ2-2	TGTGCCAGGGGGACAGACACCGGGGAGCTGTTTTTT	CARGTDTGELFF
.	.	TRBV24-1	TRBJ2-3	TGTGCCACCAGTGGCCTTCAGGGAGATACGCAGTATTTT	CATSGLQGDTQYF
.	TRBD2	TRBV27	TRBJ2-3	TGTGCCAGCAGTTTACTCCCCGCCGCTAGCGGGATCACAGATACGCAGTATTTT	CASSLLPAASGITDTQYF
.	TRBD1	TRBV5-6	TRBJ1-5	TGTGCCAGCAGCCAATACAGGGGGATCAAGGATCAGCCCCAGCATTTT	CASSQYRGIKDQPQHF
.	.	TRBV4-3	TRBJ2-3	TGCGCCAGCAGCCAAGTGGGCACGGGGGTTTCAGATACGCAGTATTTT	CASSQVGTGVSDTQYF
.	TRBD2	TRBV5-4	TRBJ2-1	TGTGCCAGCAGCTTCGGGGGGGGTTACAATGAGCAGTTCTTC	CASSFGGGYNEQFF
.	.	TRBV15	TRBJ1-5	TGTGCCACCAGCAGAGATAAGGAGAGGCCCCAGCATTTT	CATSRDKERPQHF